These T cell receptor beta chains were read from a single sample in a study of blood T cells in healthy people across ages. Each CDR3 protein is one row after TCRdb ran MiXCR on the 5' RACE reads. The sample lists approximately 600,000 distinct CDR3 sequences; about 54% were seen once. Material: blood. These receptors all come from a man in his sixties in good health. Each CDR3 is given with its conserved first and last residue. The D gene is left open where the match is weak. A clone size is listed for some rows: how often the clone was seen (once, few, many), or a class if it is expanded.

V: TRBV6-6; J: TRBJ2-7; D: .; size: .; DNA: TGTGCCAGCAGTTACGGGGGTACAGCCTCCTACGAGCAGTACTTC; CDR3: CASSYGGTASYEQYF
V: TRBV20-1; J: TRBJ2-4; D: .; size: .; DNA: TGCAGTGCTATACAGAGGCTAGCCAAAAACATTCAGTACTTC; CDR3: CSAIQRLAKNIQYF
V: TRBV6-5; J: TRBJ2-5; D: .; size: .; DNA: TGTGCCACCGAAAGAGGGGAGACCCAGTACTTC; CDR3: CATERGETQYF
V: TRBV20-1; J: TRBJ2-7; D: .; size: few; DNA: TGCAGTGCAGCCTCCGGGACGAACTACGAGCAGTACTTC; CDR3: CSAASGTNYEQYF
V: TRBV7-9; J: TRBJ2-2; D: .; size: .; DNA: TGTGCCAGCAGCTTACAGACACAAAACACCGGGGAACTGTTTTTT; CDR3: CASSLQTQNTGELFF
V: TRBV12-3/TRBV12-4; J: TRBJ1-6; D: TRBD1; size: few; DNA: TGTGCCAGCAGTTTCGGACAGGTCAATTCACCCCTCCACTTT; CDR3: CASSFGQVNSPLHF
V: TRBV29-1; J: TRBJ1-2; D: .; size: few; DNA: TGCAGCGTTGAATCCCTTAACTATGGCTACACCTTC; CDR3: CSVESLNYGYTF
V: TRBV19; J: TRBJ2-5; D: .; size: .; DNA: TGTGCCAGAGACACCCCGGGGACGGAGACCCAGTACTTC; CDR3: CARDTPGTETQYF
V: TRBV29-1; J: TRBJ1-1; D: .; size: .; DNA: TGCAGCGTTGAATCGTCCAGGGTGAGTGGCGCTGAAGCTTTCTTT; CDR3: CSVESSRVSGAEAFF
V: TRBV20-1; J: TRBJ2-1; D: .; size: few; DNA: TGCAGTGCTACCGCCCGGACCGGCACAAATGAGCAGTTCTTC; CDR3: CSATARTGTNEQFF
V: TRBV7-8; J: TRBJ2-1; D: TRBD1; size: .; DNA: TGTGCCAGCAGCGCAACAGGGGTTTACCCCTACAATGAGCAGTTCTTC; CDR3: CASSATGVYPYNEQFF
V: TRBV20-1; J: TRBJ2-5; D: .; size: .; DNA: TGCAGTGCTAGAGACCATGGGGGCGGCAGACTCCAAGAGACCCAGTACTTC; CDR3: CSARDHGGGRLQETQYF
V: TRBV3-1; J: TRBJ2-3; D: TRBD1; size: .; DNA: TGTGCCAGCAGCCGCCGGACAGGGTCTACAGATACGCAGTATTTT; CDR3: CASSRRTGSTDTQYF
V: TRBV4-1; J: TRBJ2-1; D: .; size: .; DNA: TGCGCCAGCAGCCAAGAGGGACCCAACTACAATGAGCAGTTCTTC; CDR3: CASSQEGPNYNEQFF
V: TRBV4-1; J: TRBJ2-5; D: .; size: few; DNA: TGCGCCAGCAGCCAAGATGGGGGGCGCAAGACCCAGTACTTC; CDR3: CASSQDGGRKTQYF
V: TRBV6-1; J: TRBJ1-1; D: .; size: .; DNA: TGTGCCAGCAGCGGCAGTGATAGAGCTTTCTTT; CDR3: CASSGSDRAFF
V: TRBV4-3; J: TRBJ2-7; D: .; size: .; DNA: TGCGCCAGCAGCCAAGATCGTGCAGCAGTCTACGAGCAGTACTTC; CDR3: CASSQDRAAVYEQYF
V: TRBV7-2; J: TRBJ2-3; D: TRBD2; size: .; DNA: TGTGCCAGCAGCCGTCTTGCTAGCGGGGGAGCAGATACGCAGTATTTT; CDR3: CASSRLASGGADTQYF
V: TRBV4-2; J: TRBJ2-5; D: TRBD2; size: .; DNA: TGTGCCAGCAGCCATCCGGGGGGGCCTGGGGAGACCCAGTACTTC; CDR3: CASSHPGGPGETQYF
V: TRBV4-2; J: TRBJ2-7; D: TRBD2; size: .; DNA: TGTGCCAGCAGCCAAGCGTCCGGGACTAGCGGGGGGCTCGCCTACGAGCAGTACTTC; CDR3: CASSQASGTSGGLAYEQYF
V: TRBV18; J: TRBJ2-2; D: .; size: .; DNA: TGTGCCAGCTCACCTCAGGGGGGAACGAACACCGGGGAGCTGTTTTTT; CDR3: CASSPQGGTNTGELFF
V: TRBV4-1; J: TRBJ2-1; D: .; size: .; DNA: TGCGCCAGCAGCTACAGGGAGGGCTCCTACAATGAGCAGTTCTTC; CDR3: CASSYREGSYNEQFF
V: TRBV7-2; J: TRBJ2-1; D: .; size: .; DNA: TGTGCCAGCAGCTTAGTTTCGCAGCAGCAGTTCTTC; CDR3: CASSLVSQQQFF
V: TRBV5-1; J: TRBJ2-3; D: .; size: .; DNA: TGCGCCAGCCGCGAGGCGGTAGAACTCACACATACGCAGTATTTT; CDR3: CASREAVELTHTQYF
V: TRBV20-1; J: TRBJ1-5; D: .; size: .; DNA: TGCAGTGCTAGAGATTGGCAGGGTCCGGGCAATCAGCCCCAGCATTTT; CDR3: CSARDWQGPGNQPQHF
V: TRBV24-1; J: TRBJ1-2; D: .; size: .; DNA: TGTGCCACCAGTGATTTAACAGCTTATGGCTACACCTTC; CDR3: CATSDLTAYGYTF
V: TRBV27; J: TRBJ1-5; D: TRBD1; size: .; DNA: TGTGCCAGCAGTTGGGCAGGGGACAGGGGGCATGGAAATCAGCCCCAGCATTTT; CDR3: CASSWAGDRGHGNQPQHF
V: TRBV4-2; J: TRBJ1-6; D: TRBD1; size: .; DNA: TGTGCCAGCAGCCAAGACAGTGACAGGGATAGTTCACCCCTCCACTTT; CDR3: CASSQDSDRDSSPLHF
V: TRBV7-8; J: TRBJ2-7; D: TRBD2; size: few; DNA: TGTGCCAGCAGCTTGGGACTAGCGGGGGCCACGAGGGAGCAGTACTTC; CDR3: CASSLGLAGATREQYF
V: TRBV6-6; J: TRBJ2-7; D: TRBD1; size: .; DNA: TGTGCCAGCAGTTCCCCCACAGGGGGCTCCTACGAGCAGTACTTC; CDR3: CASSSPTGGSYEQYF
V: TRBV7-2; J: TRBJ2-1; D: TRBD2; size: few; DNA: TGTGCCAGCAGCTCTCAGGTGGGCGGGAGGGCCCGAAATGAGCAGTTCTTC; CDR3: CASSSQVGGRARNEQFF
V: TRBV4-1; J: TRBJ1-5; D: .; size: .; DNA: TGCGCCAGCAGCCAAGAGAGCGGCATTTATAGCAATCAGCCCCAGCATTTT; CDR3: CASSQESGIYSNQPQHF
V: TRBV7-2; J: TRBJ2-1; D: .; size: once; DNA: TGTGCCAGCAGCCTCGGGGCAACCTTTAACAATGAGCAGTTCTTC; CDR3: CASSLGATFNNEQFF
V: TRBV15; J: TRBJ2-7; D: .; size: .; DNA: TGTGCCACCAGCAGAGATAAGCAGGGCGCCTACGAGCAGTACTTC; CDR3: CATSRDKQGAYEQYF
V: TRBV6-5; J: TRBJ2-7; D: TRBD2; size: once; DNA: TGTGCCAGCAGTTACGGCAGGGAGGGCGGCGAGCAGTACTTC; CDR3: CASSYGREGGEQYF
V: TRBV20-1; J: TRBJ2-5; D: .; size: .; DNA: TGCAGTGCTAGATCATATGCAGTCGGTCCGGAGACCCAGTACTTC; CDR3: CSARSYAVGPETQYF
V: TRBV5-1; J: TRBJ2-5; D: .; size: .; DNA: TGCGCCAGCAGCCAAGATTCCTTGCGTGTAGACATTCAAGAGACCCAGTACTTC; CDR3: CASSQDSLRVDIQETQYF
V: TRBV29-1; J: TRBJ1-2; D: TRBD1; size: .; DNA: TGCAGCGTCCAGACCGGGACAGTGGGGTATGGCTACACCTTC; CDR3: CSVQTGTVGYGYTF
V: TRBV6-5; J: TRBJ1-1; D: .; size: once; DNA: TGTGCCAGCAGTTCGACCGCACGGACGTGGGCCACTGAAGCTTTCTTT; CDR3: CASSSTARTWATEAFF
V: TRBV6-2/TRBV6-3; J: TRBJ2-7; D: .; size: few; DNA: TGTGCCAGCAGTTCGACAGGAGAAAGGACCTACGAGCAGTACTTC; CDR3: CASSSTGERTYEQYF
V: TRBV5-1; J: TRBJ2-4; D: TRBD1; size: .; DNA: TGCGCCAGCAGCATAGAGACAGGGGGCACCAAAAACATTCAGTACTTC; CDR3: CASSIETGGTKNIQYF
V: TRBV7-9; J: TRBJ1-2; D: .; size: few; DNA: TGTGCCAGCAGCCTCAGGGAGGGGGATGGCTACACCTTC; CDR3: CASSLREGDGYTF
V: TRBV27; J: TRBJ1-5; D: TRBD1; size: .; DNA: TGTGCCAGCAGTGATGACAGGGCGGGCAATCAGCCCCAGCATTTT; CDR3: CASSDDRAGNQPQHF
V: TRBV20-1; J: TRBJ2-7; D: .; size: .; DNA: TGCAGTGCTAGTCTCGGCGGGTACCCCTACGAGCAGTACTTC; CDR3: CSASLGGYPYEQYF
V: TRBV18; J: TRBJ2-5; D: .; size: few; DNA: TGTGCCAGCTCACCAAATCCTCTCCAAGAGACCCAGTACTTC; CDR3: CASSPNPLQETQYF
V: TRBV18; J: TRBJ2-6; D: .; size: .; DNA: TGTGCCAGCTCACCCGGACCTGGGGCCAACGTCCTGACTTTC; CDR3: CASSPGPGANVLTF
V: TRBV12-3/TRBV12-4; J: TRBJ2-3; D: TRBD1; size: .; DNA: TGTGCCAGCAGTTTTCGGACAGGGGATACGCAGTATTTT; CDR3: CASSFRTGDTQYF
V: TRBV5-1; J: TRBJ2-5; D: .; size: .; DNA: TGCGCCAGCAGCTTGTCTCCGGGGCAGCAAGAGACCCAGTACTTC; CDR3: CASSLSPGQQETQYF
V: TRBV5-6; J: TRBJ1-4; D: TRBD1; size: .; DNA: TGTGCCAGCAGCCCGGGACAGGGACCGAATGAAAAACTGTTTTTT; CDR3: CASSPGQGPNEKLFF